This T cell receptor beta chain was sequenced during a study of blood T cell repertoires in COVID-19. The overall study: Samples representing acute and convalescent COVID-19 were sourced from the United States, Italy and Spain.

This clone was observed once. Produced via immunoSEQ multiplex PCR; TCRdb's table is partial and in-frame only. The table records a few hundred thousand clones, nearly 90% of them present only once. Germline loops: CDR1 SNHLY, CDR2 FYNNEI. This CDR3 region has 18 residues. Trimming took off 1 base at V and 4 bases at J, with 17 bases between the two ends. This chain links TRBV2 with TRBJ2-6; possibly TRBD2 for D (7 bases). This TCR derives from a woman between 18 and 30 years old with acute COVID-19. Sample: PBMCs or T cells enriched from blood (not recorded which). CDR3 sequence reads: CASSEGPGGGRGANVLTF. As DNA, the CDR3 is TGTGCCAGCAGTGAAGGCCCGGGCGGGGGCAGAGGGGCCAACGTCCTGACTTTC.